These T cell receptor beta chains were read from a single sample in a study of human CD4 T cells and Enterobacteriaceae. Clones were read by immunoSEQ multiplex PCR, and TCRdb kept only the in-frame ones, dropping some. The sample has about 27,000 clones, roughly 80% seen once. The specimen was memory CD4+ T cells from blood. These receptors came from a human donor in good health. CDR3s include the opening cysteine and the closing phenylalanine or tryptophan. A D gene is named only where the DNA matches it firmly.

j_gene,v_gene,d_gene,CDR3nt,CDR3aa
TRBJ2-2,TRBV5-8,TRBD2,TGTGCCAGCAGCTTGGTATTAGCGGGAGCCGGGGAGCTGTTTTTT,CASSLVLAGAGELFF
TRBJ1-4,TRBV5-4,.,TGTGCCAGCAGCTTAGGCAGGGACGAAAAACTGTTTTTT,CASSLGRDEKLFF
TRBJ2-5,TRBV28,TRBD2,TGTGCCAGCAGTTTATGGAGACTAGCGGGAGTAGAGACCCAGTACTTC,CASSLWRLAGVETQYF
TRBJ1-1,TRBV7-9,.,TGTGCCAGCAGCTTAGACAATCCAAACACTGAAGCTTTCTTT,CASSLDNPNTEAFF
TRBJ2-1,TRBV9,TRBD1,TGTGCCAGCAGCGTTCGGGACAGGGTCTACAATGAGCAGTTCTTC,CASSVRDRVYNEQFF
TRBJ2-5,TRBV5-1,.,TGCGCCAGCAGCTTGATGTCTAACGAAGAGACCCAGTACTTC,CASSLMSNEETQYF
TRBJ2-3,TRBV4-2,.,TGTGCCAGCAGCCAAGATGCGGAGGATACGCAGTATTTT,CASSQDAEDTQYF
TRBJ2-7,TRBV15,.,TGTGCCACCAGCAGAAAAGTTCTGGGCAGAGCCTACGAGCAGTACTTC,CATSRKVLGRAYEQYF
TRBJ2-5,TRBV5-4,.,TGTGCCAGCAGCTTAGCAGGGGCACAAGAGACCCAGTACTTC,CASSLAGAQETQYF
TRBJ2-4,TRBV7-2,TRBD1,TGTGCCAGCAGCTATAGACAGGGGGCCAAAAACATTCAGTACTTC,CASSYRQGAKNIQYF
TRBJ1-2,TRBV18,.,TGTGCCAGCTCACCGGCCGCAAATTTTAACTATGGCTACACCTTC,CASSPAANFNYGYTF
TRBJ1-1,TRBV19,.,TGTGCCAGTAGTGTCAGGGGACCCACTGAAGCTTTCTTT,CASSVRGPTEAFF